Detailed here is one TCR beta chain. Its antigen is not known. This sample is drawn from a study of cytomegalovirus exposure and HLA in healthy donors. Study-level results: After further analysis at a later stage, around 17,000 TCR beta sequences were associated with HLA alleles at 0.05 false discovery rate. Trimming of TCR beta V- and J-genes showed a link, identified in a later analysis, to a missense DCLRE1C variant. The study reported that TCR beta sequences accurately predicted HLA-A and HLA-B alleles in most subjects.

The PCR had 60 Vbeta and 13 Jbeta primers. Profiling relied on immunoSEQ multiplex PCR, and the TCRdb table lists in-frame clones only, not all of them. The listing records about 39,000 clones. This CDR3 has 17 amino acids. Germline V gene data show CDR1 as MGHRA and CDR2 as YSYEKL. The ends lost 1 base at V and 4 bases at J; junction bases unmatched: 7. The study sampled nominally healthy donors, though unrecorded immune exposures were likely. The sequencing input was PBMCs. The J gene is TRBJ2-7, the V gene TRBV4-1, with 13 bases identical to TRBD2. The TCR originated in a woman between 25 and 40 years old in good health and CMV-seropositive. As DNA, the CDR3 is TGCGCCAGCAGCCAAGCCTTACTAGCGGGGGGGATTTACGAGCAGTACTTC. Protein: CASSQALLAGGIYEQYF.